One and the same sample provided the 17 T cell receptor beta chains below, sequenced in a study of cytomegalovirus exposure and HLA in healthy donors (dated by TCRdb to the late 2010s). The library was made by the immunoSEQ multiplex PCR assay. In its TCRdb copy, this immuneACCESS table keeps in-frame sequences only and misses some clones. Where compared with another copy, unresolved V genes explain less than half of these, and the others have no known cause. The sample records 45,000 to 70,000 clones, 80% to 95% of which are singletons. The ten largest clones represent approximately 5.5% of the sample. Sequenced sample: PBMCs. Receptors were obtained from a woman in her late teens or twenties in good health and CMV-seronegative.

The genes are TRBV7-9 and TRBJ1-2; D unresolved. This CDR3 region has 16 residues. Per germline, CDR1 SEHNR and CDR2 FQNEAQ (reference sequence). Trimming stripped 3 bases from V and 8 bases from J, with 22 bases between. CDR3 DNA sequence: TGTGCCAGCAGCTTGAATCAACAGACAAGTCCAAACGGCTACACCTTC. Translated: CASSLNQQTSPNGYTF.

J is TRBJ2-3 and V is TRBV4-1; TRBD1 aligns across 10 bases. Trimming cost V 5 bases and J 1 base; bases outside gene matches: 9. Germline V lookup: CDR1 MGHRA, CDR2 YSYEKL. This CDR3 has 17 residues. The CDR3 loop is CASSNSGQGGGTDTQYF. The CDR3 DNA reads TGCGCCAGCAGCAACTCCGGACAGGGGGGGGGCACAGATACGCAGTATTTT.

The CDR3 coding sequence is TGTGCCAGCAGTAGGCGGGAGGAAGACACCGGGGAGCTGTTTTTT. This gives the protein CASSRREEDTGELFF. This sequence joins TRBV7-2 and TRBJ2-2; 8 bases fit TRBD2. The germline V gene encodes CDR1 SGHTA and CDR2 FQGNSA. The V segment lost 6 bases and the J segment 3 bases; nucleotides outside the gene matches: 6. This CDR3 spans 15 amino acids.

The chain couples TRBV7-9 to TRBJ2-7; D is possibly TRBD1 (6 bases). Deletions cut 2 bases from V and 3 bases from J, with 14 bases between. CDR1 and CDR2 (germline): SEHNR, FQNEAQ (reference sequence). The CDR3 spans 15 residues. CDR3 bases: TGTGCCAGCAGCTTACCTCGGACAGCTATCTACGAGCAGTACTTC. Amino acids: CASSLPRTAIYEQYF.

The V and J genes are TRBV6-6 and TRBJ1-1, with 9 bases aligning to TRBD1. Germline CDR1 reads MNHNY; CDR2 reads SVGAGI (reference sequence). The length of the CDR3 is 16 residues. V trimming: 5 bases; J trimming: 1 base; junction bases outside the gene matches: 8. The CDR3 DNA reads TGTGCCAGCAGTCTTCCCCGGGACAGGGCGAACACTGAAGCTTTCTTT. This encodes CASSLPRDRANTEAFF.

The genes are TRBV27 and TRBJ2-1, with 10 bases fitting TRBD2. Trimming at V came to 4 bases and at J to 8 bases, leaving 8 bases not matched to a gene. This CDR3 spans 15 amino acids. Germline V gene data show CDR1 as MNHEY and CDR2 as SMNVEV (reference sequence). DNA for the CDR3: TGTGCCAGCAGTTCCCAAGCGGGGGGGCTGGATGAGCAGTTCTTC. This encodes CASSSQAGGLDEQFF.

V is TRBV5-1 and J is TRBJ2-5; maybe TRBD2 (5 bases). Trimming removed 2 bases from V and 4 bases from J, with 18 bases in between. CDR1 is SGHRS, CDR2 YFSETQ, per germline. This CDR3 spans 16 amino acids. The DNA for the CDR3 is TGCGCCAGCAGCTTAGGACCGGGCAACCGGGGAGAGACCCAGTACTTC. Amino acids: CASSLGPGNRGETQYF. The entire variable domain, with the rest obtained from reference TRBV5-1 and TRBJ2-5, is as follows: KAGVTQTPRYLIKTRGQQVTLSCSPISGHRSVSWYQQTPGQGLQFLFEYFSETQRNKGNFPGRFSGRQFSNSRSEMNVSTLELGDSALYLCASSLGPGNRGETQYFGPGTRLLVL.

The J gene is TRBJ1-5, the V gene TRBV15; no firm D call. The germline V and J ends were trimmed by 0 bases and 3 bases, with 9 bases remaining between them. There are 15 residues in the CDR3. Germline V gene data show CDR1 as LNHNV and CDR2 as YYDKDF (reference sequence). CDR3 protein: CATSRDIGDNQPQHF. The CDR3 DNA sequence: TGTGCCACCAGCAGAGATATCGGGGACAATCAGCCCCAGCATTTT.

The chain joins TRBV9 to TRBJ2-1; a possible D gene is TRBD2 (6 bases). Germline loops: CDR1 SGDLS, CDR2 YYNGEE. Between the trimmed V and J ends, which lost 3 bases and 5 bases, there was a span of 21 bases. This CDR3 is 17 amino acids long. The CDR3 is CASSAESGDWSNNEQFF. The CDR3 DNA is TGTGCCAGCAGCGCTGAATCGGGGGACTGGAGTAACAATGAGCAGTTCTTC.

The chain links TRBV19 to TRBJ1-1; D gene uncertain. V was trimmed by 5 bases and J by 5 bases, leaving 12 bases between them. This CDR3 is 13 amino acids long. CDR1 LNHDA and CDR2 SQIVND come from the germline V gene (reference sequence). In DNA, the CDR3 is TGTGCCAGTAGTCCAACCAGAGGTACTGAAGCTTTCTTT. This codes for CASSPTRGTEAFF.

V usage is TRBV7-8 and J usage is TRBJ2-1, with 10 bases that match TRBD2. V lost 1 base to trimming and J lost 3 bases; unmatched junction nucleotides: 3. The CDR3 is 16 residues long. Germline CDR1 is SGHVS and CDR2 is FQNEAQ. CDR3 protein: CASSLEAGGLYNEQFF. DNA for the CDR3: TGTGCCAGCAGCTTAGAAGCGGGGGGGCTCTACAATGAGCAGTTCTTC.

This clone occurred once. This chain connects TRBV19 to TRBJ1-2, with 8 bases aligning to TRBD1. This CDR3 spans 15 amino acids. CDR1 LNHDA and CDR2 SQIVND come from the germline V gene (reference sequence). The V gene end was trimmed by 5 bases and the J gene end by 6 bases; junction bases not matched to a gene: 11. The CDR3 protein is CASSPSGQGWNGYTF. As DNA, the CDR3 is TGTGCCAGTAGTCCCTCCGGACAGGGATGGAATGGCTACACCTTC.

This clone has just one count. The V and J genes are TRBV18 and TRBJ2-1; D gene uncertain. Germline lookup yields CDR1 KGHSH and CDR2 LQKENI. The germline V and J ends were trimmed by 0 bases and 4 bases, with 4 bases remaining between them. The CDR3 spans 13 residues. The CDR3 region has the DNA TGTGCCAGCTCACCACCTATATACAATGAGCAGTTCTTC. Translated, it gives CASSPPIYNEQFF.

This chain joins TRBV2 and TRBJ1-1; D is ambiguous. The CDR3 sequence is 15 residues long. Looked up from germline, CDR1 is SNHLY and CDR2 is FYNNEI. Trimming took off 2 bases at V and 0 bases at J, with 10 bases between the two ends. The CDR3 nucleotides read TGTGCCAGCAGTGAACTAGAGGAAATGAACACTGAAGCTTTCTTT. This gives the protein CASSELEEMNTEAFF.

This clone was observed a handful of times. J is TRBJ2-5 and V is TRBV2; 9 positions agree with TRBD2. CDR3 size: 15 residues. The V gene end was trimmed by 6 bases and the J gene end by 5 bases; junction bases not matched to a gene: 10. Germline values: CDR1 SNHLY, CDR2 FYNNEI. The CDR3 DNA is TGTGCCAGCAGGGGTAGCGGGAGCCCTGGGGAGACCCAGTACTTC. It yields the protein CASRGSGSPGETQYF. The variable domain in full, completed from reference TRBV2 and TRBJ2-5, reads EPEVTQTPSHQVTQMGQEVILRCVPISNHLYFYWYRQILGQKVEFLVSFYNNEISEKSEIFDDQFSVERPDGSNFTLKIRSTKLEDSAMYFCASRGSGSPGETQYFGPGTRLLVL.

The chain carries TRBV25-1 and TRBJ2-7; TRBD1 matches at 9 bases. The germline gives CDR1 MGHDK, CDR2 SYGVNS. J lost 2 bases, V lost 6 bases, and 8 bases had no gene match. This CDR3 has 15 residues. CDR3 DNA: TGTGCCAGCAGCGCTAAGGGGACAGGGCCCTACGAGCAGTACTTC. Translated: CASSAKGTGPYEQYF.

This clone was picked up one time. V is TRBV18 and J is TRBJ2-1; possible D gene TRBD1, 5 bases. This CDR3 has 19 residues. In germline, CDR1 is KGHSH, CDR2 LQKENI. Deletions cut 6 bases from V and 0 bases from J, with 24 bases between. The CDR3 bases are TGTGCCAGCTCGCCAAACCCAGTGACAGCCTCCTACTCCTACAATGAGCAGTTCTTC. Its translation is CASSPNPVTASYSYNEQFF.